What follows describes a single T cell receptor (beta chain). What it recognizes is unknown. The data were obtained in a study of OX40 agonist ivuxolimab in advanced cancers. About the study: Hepatocellular carcinoma, melanoma, renal cell or head and neck cancer affected the dose-escalation patients. Study results and caveats: It was also the case that some nonresponders had low normalized T-cell clonal expansion. In the 0.1 to 3.0 mg/kg range, CD4+ and CD8+ blood T cells had expanded clonally by week 6.

Sequencing was performed with immunoSEQ multiplex PCR; in TCRdb, only in-frame clones are kept and a portion is missing. Of about 20,000 clones listed, about four fifths are singletons. V was shortened by 3 bases and J by 7 bases, with 4 bases between the two germline ends. The CDR3 runs to 10 residues. Looked up from germline, CDR1 is SGHVS and CDR2 is FNYEAQ. This receptor was obtained from an adult with an advanced solid tumor such as melanoma, head and neck, liver or kidney cancer. The V gene is TRBV7-6, the J gene TRBJ2-7, with unresolved D. The sample here was CD4+ or CD8+ T cells sorted from blood, taken in a trial of the OX40 agonist ivuxolimab. Here the CDR3 reads CASSLWEQYF. CDR3 sequence (DNA): TGTGCCAGCAGCTTGTGGGAGCAGTACTTC.